These T cell receptor beta chains were read from a single sample in a study of CD8 T cells in ankylosing spondylitis. TCRdb redid the calling of the 5' RACE reads with MiXCR, one entry per CDR3 protein. The table includes about 35,000 distinct CDR3 sequences, 3% to 3.5% detected once. The specimen was blood, either unsorted or a sorted T cell fraction (not recorded which). Receptors were obtained from a male donor with ankylosing spondylitis or in good health (not recorded which). Both conserved end residues are part of each CDR3.

>TRBV9|TRBJ2-2
CASSVLTGNTGELFF
>TRBV9|TRBJ2-3
CASSVEGSGFTDTQYF
>TRBV9|TRBJ1-1
CASSPLGGQGWNTEAFF
>TRBV9|TRBJ2-2
CASSPRDRGTSGATGELFF
>TRBV9|TRBJ2-3
CASSVRAETDTQYF
>TRBV9|TRBJ2-1
CASSPVGLAGPNEQFF
>TRBV9|TRBJ1-1
CASSVRDMNTEAFF
>TRBV9|TRBJ2-2
CASSVVVDSDTGELFF
>TRBV9|TRBJ2-3
CASSAGQEGTDTQYF
>TRBV9|TRBJ2-2
CASSVLAGTNTGELFF
>TRBV9|TRBJ2-2
CASSVLIGTNTGELFF
>TRBV9|TRBJ2-3
CASSASGSEADTQYF
>TRBV9|TRBJ2-4
CASSRDHSEVQYF
>TRBV9|TRBJ2-3
CASSVGIVPDTQYF
>TRBV9|TRBJ2-3
CASSVSDRVGSDTQYF
>TRBV9|TRBJ2-1
CASSPSGGLAPYNEQFF
>TRBV9|TRBJ2-1
CASSDNYNEQFF
>TRBV9|TRBJ1-2
CASSVGSGDGGYTF
>TRBV9|TRBJ1-4
CASSTGTGTNEKLFF
>TRBV9|TRBJ2-2
CASSPGMGGTGELFF
>TRBV9|TRBJ2-3
CASSVERGRTDTQYF
>TRBV9|TRBJ2-2
CASSVVGGPTTDTGELFF
>TRBV9|TRBJ2-1
CASSAGDWDNEQFF
>TRBV9|TRBJ2-1
CASSVRGVGGNEQFF
>TRBV9|TRBJ2-5
CASGGLAGGQETQYF
>TRBV9|TRBJ2-5
CASSVEGGGWVGLAGGPVETQYF
>TRBV9|TRBJ2-1
CASSVEGLAGGPKNNEQFF
>TRBV9|TRBJ1-5
CASSPTGQHQPQHF
>TRBV9|TRBJ1-4
CASSVTQNGKLFF
>TRBV9|TRBJ2-3
CASNKRGRTTSTDTQYF
>TRBV9|TRBJ2-2
CASSPRTVNTGELFF
>TRBV9|TRBJ2-3
CASSATGATDTQYF
>TRBV9|TRBJ2-3
CASSAGTSSTDTQYF
>TRBV9|TRBJ2-2
CASRKDREAGELFF
>TRBV9|TRBJ2-1
CASSPGLVTPEQFF
>TRBV9|TRBJ2-1
CASSVGPVLRADEQFF
>TRBV9|TRBJ2-5
CASSVQTGAKETQYF
>TRBV9|TRBJ1-2
CASSVGGTGGLLEGYTF
>TRBV9|TRBJ2-3
CASSSGTDSTDTQYF
>TRBV9|TRBJ2-3
CASSPSDRRNTDTQYF
>TRBV9|TRBJ2-5
CASSVFAAETQYF
>TRBV9|TRBJ2-5
CASSAGQVPSATQYF
>TRBV9|TRBJ2-3
CASSVDRGDTDTQYF
>TRBV9|TRBJ2-1
CASSVTLAGGSAKNEQFF
>TRBV9|TRBJ2-3
CASSAQVGLAPTTQYF
>TRBV9|TRBJ1-1
CASSVVQGYTEAFF
>TRBV9|TRBJ2-2
CASSVVISGRYGELFF
>TRBV9|TRBJ1-2
CASSVEVGTPMGYGYTF
>TRBV21-1|TRBJ1-2
CASSSPGDRGHTQEIINYGYTF
>TRBV9|TRBJ2-3
CASSPPSDTQYF
>TRBV9|TRBJ2-3
CASSPGLAGAADTQYF
>TRBV9|TRBJ1-5
CASSPTGRLQPQHF